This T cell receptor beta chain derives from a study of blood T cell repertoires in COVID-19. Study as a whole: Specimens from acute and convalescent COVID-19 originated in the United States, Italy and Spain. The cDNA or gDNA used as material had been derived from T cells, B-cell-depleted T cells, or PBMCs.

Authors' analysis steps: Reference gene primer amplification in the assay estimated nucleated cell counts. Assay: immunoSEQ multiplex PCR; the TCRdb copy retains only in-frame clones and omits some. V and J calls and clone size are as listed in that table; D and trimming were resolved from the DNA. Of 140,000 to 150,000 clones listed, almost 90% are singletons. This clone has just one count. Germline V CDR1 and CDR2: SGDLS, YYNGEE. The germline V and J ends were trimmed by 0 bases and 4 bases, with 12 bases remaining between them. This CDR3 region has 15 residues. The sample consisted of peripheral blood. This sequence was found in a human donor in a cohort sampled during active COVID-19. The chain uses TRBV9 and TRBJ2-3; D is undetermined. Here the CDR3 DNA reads TGTGCCAGCAGCGTAGAATTTGGCCGGGCAGATACGCAGTATTTT. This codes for CASSVEFGRADTQYF.